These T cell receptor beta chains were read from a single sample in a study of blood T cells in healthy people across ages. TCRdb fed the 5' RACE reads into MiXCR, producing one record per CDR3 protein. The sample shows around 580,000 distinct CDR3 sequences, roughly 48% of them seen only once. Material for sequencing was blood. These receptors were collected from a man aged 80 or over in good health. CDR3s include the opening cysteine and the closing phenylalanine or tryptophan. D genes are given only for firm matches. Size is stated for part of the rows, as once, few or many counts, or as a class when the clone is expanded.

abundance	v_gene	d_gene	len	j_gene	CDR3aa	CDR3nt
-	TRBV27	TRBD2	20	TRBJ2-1	CASSPRLAGGPSLSYNEQFF	TGTGCCAGCAGTCCCAGACTAGCGGGAGGGCCCAGCCTCTCCTACAATGAGCAGTTCTTC
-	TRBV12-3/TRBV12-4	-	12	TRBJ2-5	CASSRPPETQYF	TGTGCCAGCAGTCGGCCCCCAGAGACCCAGTACTTC
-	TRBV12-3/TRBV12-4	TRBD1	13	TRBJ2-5	CASSWGRGLEQYF	TGTGCCAGCAGTTGGGGCAGGGGGCTTGAGCAGTACTTC
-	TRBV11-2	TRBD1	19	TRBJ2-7	CASSALRAHYRGGPYEQYF	TGTGCCAGCAGCGCCCTCAGGGCCCACTACAGGGGCGGACCCTACGAGCAGTACTTC
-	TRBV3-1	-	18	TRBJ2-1	CASSQVTGENSAYNGQFF	TGTGCCAGCAGCCAAGTTACGGGAGAAAATAGCGCGTACAATGGGCAGTTCTTC
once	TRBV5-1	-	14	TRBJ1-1	CASSSGTDNTEAFF	TGCGCCAGCAGCTCAGGGACGGATAACACTGAAGCTTTCTTT
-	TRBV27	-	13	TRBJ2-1	CASSSQGSSEQFF	TGTGCCAGCAGTTCCCAGGGTTCTAGTGAGCAGTTCTTC
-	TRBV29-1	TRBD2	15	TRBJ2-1	CSILQGLEGYNEQFF	TGCAGCATCTTACAGGGACTAGAGGGGTACAATGAGCAGTTCTTC
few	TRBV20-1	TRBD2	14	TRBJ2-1	CSARASGGAREQFF	TGCAGTGCTAGAGCTAGCGGGGGGGCTCGAGAGCAGTTCTTC
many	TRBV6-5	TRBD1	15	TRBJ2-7	CASSYSRQGGGEQYF	TGTGCCAGCAGTTACTCGAGACAGGGTGGAGGCGAGCAGTACTTC
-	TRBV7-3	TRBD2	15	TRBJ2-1	CASSSRLAGTDEQFF	TGTGCCAGCAGCTCCCGACTAGCGGGAACCGATGAGCAGTTCTTC
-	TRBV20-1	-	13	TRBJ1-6	CSARQEEDSPLHF	TGCAGTGCTAGGCAGGAAGAGGATTCACCCCTCCACTTT
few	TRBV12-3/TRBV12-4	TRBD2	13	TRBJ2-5	CASRRGLGETQYF	TGTGCCAGCAGGCGCGGACTAGGCGAGACCCAGTACTTC
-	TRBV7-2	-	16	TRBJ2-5	CASSLQAGAGQETQYF	TGTGCCAGCAGCTTACAGGCAGGGGCCGGCCAAGAGACCCAGTACTTC
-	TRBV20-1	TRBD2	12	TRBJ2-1	CSASTGGNEQFF	TGCAGTGCTAGTACGGGGGGCAATGAGCAGTTCTTC
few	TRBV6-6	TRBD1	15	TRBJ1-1	CASRETGDRVFAAFF	TGTGCCAGCAGGGAGACTGGGGACAGGGTCTTTGCTGCTTTCTTT
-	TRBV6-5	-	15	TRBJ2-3	CASSYRSPRSGTRYF	TGTGCCAGCAGTTACCGTTCCCCGAGGTCAGGTACGCGGTATTTT
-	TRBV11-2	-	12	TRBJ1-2	CASSRLAGGYTF	TGTGCCAGCAGCCGACTGGCTGGGGGCTACACCTTC
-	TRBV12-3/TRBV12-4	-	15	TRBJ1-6	CASSFGGVHNSPLHF	TGTGCCAGCAGTTTCGGGGGCGTTCATAATTCACCCCTCCACTTT
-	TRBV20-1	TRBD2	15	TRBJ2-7	CSALGLAVNPLEQYF	TGCAGTGCCCTGGGACTAGCGGTAAACCCCCTCGAGCAGTACTTC
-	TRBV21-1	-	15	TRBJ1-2	CASSKREQGAKGYTF	TGTGCCAGCAGCAAACGGGAACAGGGGGCGAAAGGCTACACCTTC
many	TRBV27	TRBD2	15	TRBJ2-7	CASSPREGISYEQYF	TGTGCCAGCAGTCCCCGGGAGGGAATCTCCTACGAGCAGTACTTC
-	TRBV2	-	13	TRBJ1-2	CASSERQSYGYTF	TGTGCCAGCAGTGAAAGACAGAGCTATGGCTACACCTTC
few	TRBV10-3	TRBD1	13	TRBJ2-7	CAMIRDRGYEQYF	TGTGCCATGATAAGGGACAGGGGATACGAGCAGTACTTC
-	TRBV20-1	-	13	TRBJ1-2	CSATDDPNYGYTF	TGCAGTGCTACAGACGATCCTAACTATGGCTACACCTTC
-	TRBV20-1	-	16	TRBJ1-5	CSARDFRASQNQPQHF	TGCAGTGCTAGAGATTTCAGGGCCAGTCAAAATCAGCCCCAGCATTTT
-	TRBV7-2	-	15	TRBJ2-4	CASSLGGTQLGIQYF	TGTGCCAGCAGCTTAGGGGGGACCCAGCTCGGCATTCAGTACTTC
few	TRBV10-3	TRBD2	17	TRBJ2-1	CAISEGLAGATVNEQFF	TGTGCCATCAGTGAGGGGTTAGCGGGGGCCACCGTAAATGAGCAGTTCTTC
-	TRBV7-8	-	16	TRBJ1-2	CASSLGGAREYYGYTF	TGTGCCAGCAGCTTAGGGGGGGCCAGGGAGTACTATGGCTACACCTTC
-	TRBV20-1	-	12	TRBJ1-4	CSGGANLEKLFF	TGCAGTGGAGGTGCCAACCTCGAAAAACTGTTTTTT
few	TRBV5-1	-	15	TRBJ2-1	CASSLEGVDDDEQFF	TGCGCCAGCAGCTTGGAGGGGGTCGATGATGATGAGCAGTTCTTC
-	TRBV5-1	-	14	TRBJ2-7	CASSLAGSFYEQYF	TGCGCCAGCAGCTTGGCGGGCAGCTTCTACGAGCAGTACTTC
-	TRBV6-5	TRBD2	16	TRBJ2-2	CASSYSTSGSTGELFF	TGTGCCAGCAGTTACTCAACTAGCGGGAGCACCGGGGAGCTGTTTTTT
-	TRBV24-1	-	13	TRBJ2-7	CATGDGQSYEQYF	TGTGCCACCGGCGATGGACAGTCCTACGAGCAGTACTTC
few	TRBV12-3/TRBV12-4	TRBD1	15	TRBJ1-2	CASSLGVTGGLGYTF	TGTGCCAGCAGTTTAGGGGTGACAGGGGGCTTGGGCTACACCTTC
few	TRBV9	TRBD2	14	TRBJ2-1	CASSPHSGGNEQFF	TGTGCCAGCAGCCCCCATAGCGGGGGCAATGAGCAGTTCTTC
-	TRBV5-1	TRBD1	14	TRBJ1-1	CASTQTGVDTEAFF	TGCGCCAGCACCCAGACAGGGGTGGACACTGAAGCTTTCTTT
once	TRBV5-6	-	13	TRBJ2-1	CASSPSFGDEQFF	TGTGCCAGCAGCCCATCTTTTGGGGATGAGCAGTTCTTC
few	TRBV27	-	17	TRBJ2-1	CASSRLGGFGSYNEQFF	TGTGCCAGCAGTCGCTTAGGGGGGTTTGGATCCTACAATGAGCAGTTCTTC
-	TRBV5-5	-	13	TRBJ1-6	CASSPRIDSPLHF	TGTGCCAGCAGCCCTCGAATTGATTCACCCCTCCACTTT
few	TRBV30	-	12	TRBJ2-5	CAWSVNQETQYF	TGTGCCTGGAGTGTGAACCAAGAGACCCAGTACTTC
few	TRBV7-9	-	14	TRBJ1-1	CASSLDGGDTEAFF	TGTGCCAGCAGCTTAGACGGGGGGGACACTGAAGCTTTCTTT
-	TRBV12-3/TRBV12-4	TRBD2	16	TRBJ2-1	CASSPLTSGPTNEQFF	TGTGCCAGCAGTCCTCTAACTAGCGGTCCAACCAATGAGCAGTTCTTC
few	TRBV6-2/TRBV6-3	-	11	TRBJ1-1	CASTQGTEAFF	TGTGCCAGTACACAGGGAACTGAAGCTTTCTTT
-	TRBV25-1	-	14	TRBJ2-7	CASSELHGPYEQYF	TGTGCCAGCAGTGAATTGCACGGTCCCTACGAGCAGTACTTC
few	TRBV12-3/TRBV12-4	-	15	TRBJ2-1	CASSLSGPLRDEQFF	TGTGCCAGCAGTTTGAGCGGTCCGTTACGCGATGAGCAGTTCTTC
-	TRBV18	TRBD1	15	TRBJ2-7	CASSLDRGAVYEQYF	TGTGCCAGCTCACTCGACAGGGGCGCTGTCTACGAGCAGTACTTC
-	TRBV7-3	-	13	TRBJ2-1	CASSRDSLNEQFF	TGTGCCAGCAGCCGGGACTCTCTCAATGAGCAGTTCTTC
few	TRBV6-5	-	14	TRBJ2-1	CASSSRDPYNEQFF	TGTGCCAGCAGTTCCCGGGACCCCTACAATGAGCAGTTCTTC
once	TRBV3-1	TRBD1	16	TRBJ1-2	CASSRTGGGRNYGYTF	TGTGCCAGCAGCCGGACAGGCGGCGGAAGGAACTATGGCTACACCTTC
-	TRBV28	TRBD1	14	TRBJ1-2	CASSPGQGATGYTF	TGTGCCAGCAGTCCGGGACAGGGGGCTACTGGCTACACCTTC
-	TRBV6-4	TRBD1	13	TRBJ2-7	CARGTGEPYEQYF	TGTGCCAGAGGGACAGGGGAGCCCTACGAGCAGTACTTC
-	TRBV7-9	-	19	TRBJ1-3	CASSLSRQAGGQSGNTIYF	TGTGCCAGCAGCTTAAGTAGACAGGCCGGCGGTCAATCTGGAAACACCATATATTTT